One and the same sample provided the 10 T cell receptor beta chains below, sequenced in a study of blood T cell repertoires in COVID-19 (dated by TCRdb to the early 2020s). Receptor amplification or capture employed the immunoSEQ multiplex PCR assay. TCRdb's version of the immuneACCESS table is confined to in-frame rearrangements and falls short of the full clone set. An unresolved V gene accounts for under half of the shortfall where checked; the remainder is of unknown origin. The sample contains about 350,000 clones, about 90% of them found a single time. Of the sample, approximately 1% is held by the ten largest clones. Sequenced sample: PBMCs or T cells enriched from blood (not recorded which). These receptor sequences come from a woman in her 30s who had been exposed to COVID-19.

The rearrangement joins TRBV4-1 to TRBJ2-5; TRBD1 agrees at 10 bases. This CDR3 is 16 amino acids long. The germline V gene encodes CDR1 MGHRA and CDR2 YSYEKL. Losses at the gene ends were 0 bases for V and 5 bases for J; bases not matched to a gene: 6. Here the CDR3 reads CASSQEGTGVRETQYF. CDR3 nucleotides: TGCGCCAGCAGCCAAGAGGGGACAGGGGTGAGGGAGACCCAGTACTTC.

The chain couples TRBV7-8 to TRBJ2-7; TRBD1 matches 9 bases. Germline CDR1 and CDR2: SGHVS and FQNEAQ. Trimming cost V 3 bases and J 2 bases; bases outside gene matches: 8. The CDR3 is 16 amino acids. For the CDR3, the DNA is TGTGCCAGCAGCTTGCCAAGGGACAGGGTGGCCTACGAGCAGTACTTC. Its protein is CASSLPRDRVAYEQYF.

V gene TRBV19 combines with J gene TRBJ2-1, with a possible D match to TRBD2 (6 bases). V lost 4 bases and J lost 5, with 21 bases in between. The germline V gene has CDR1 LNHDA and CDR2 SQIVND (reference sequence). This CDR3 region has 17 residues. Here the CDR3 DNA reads TGTGCCAGTAGTACCCCCCCAGCGGGCTCAAGGCACAATGAGCAGTTCTTC. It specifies CASSTPPAGSRHNEQFF.

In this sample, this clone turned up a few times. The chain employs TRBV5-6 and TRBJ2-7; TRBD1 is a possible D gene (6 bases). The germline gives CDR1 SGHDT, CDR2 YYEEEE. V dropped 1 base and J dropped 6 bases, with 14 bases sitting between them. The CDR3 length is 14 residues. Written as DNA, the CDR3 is TGTGCCAGCAGCTTGTATACAGGGCCCAGCGAGCAGTACTTC. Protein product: CASSLYTGPSEQYF.

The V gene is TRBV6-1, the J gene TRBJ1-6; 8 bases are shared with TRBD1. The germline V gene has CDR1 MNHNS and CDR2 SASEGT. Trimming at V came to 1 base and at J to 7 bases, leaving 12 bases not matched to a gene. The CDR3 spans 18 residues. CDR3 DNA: TGTGCCAGCAGTGAAGGCGGGGGCAGGGGGCTTTGGAATTCACCCCTCCACTTT. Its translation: CASSEGGGRGLWNSPLHF.

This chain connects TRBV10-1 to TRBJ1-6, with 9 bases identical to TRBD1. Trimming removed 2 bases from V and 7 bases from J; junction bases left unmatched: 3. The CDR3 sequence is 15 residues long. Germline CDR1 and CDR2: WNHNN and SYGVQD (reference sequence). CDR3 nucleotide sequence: TGCGCCAGCAGTGAGACTGGGACAGGGAATTCACCCCTCCACTTT. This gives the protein CASSETGTGNSPLHF.

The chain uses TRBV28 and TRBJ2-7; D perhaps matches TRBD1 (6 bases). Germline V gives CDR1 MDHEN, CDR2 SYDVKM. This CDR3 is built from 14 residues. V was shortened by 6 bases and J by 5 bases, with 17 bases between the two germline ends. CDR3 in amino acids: CASSLYRALHEQYF. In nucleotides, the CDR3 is TGTGCCAGCAGCCTTTACAGGGCGTTGCACGAGCAGTACTTC.

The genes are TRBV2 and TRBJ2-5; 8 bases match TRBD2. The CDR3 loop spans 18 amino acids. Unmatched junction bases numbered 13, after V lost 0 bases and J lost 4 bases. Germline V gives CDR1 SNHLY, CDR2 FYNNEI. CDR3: CASSEALRGLSGRETQYF. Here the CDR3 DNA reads TGTGCCAGCAGTGAAGCGCTTCGTGGGTTAAGCGGGAGAGAGACCCAGTACTTC.

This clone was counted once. As DNA, the CDR3 is TGTGCCAGCGAGAGGGGTACACTAGCGGGAGAGGGCTACAATGAGCAGTTCTTC. The encoded protein is CASERGTLAGEGYNEQFF. The chain combines TRBV7-9 with TRBJ2-1; the match to TRBD2 covers 11 bases. The CDR3 extends over 18 amino acids. Germline V gene lookup returns CDR1 SEHNR and CDR2 FQNEAQ (reference sequence). With V trimmed by 8 bases and J by 3 bases, 15 bases remained unmatched.

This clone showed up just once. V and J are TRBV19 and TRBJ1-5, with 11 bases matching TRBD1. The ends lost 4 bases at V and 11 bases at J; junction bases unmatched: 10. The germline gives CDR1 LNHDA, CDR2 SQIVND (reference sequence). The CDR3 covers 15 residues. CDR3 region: CASSKSRDRGSAQHF. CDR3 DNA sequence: TGTGCCAGTAGTAAATCGAGGGACAGGGGGTCGGCCCAGCATTTT. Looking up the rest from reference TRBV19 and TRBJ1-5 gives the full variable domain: DGGITQSPKYLFRKEGQNVTLSCEQNLNHDAMYWYRQDPGQGLRLIYYSQIVNDFQKGDIAEGYSVSREKKESFPLTVTSAQKNPTAFYLCASSKSRDRGSAQHFGDGTRLSIL.